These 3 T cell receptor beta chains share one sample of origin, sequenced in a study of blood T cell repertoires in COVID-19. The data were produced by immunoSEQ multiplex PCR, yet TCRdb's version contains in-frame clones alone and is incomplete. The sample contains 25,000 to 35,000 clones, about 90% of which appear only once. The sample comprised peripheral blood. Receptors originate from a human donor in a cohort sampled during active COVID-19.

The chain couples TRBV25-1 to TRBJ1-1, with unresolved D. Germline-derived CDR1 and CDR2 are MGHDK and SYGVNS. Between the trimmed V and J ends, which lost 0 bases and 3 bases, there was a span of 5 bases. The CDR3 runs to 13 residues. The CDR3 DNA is TGTGCCAGCAGTGAATACCCGGACACTGAAGCTTTCTTT. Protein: CASSEYPDTEAFF.

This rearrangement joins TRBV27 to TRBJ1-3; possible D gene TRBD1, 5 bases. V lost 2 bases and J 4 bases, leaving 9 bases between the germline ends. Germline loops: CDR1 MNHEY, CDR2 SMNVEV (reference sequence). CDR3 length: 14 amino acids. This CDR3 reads CASSLAGFGNTIYF. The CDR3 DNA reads TGTGCCAGCAGTTTAGCAGGGTTCGGAAACACCATATATTTT.

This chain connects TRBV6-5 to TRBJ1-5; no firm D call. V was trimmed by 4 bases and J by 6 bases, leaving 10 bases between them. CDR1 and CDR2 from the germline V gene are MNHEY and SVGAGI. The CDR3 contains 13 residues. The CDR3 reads CASSSTRGQPQHF. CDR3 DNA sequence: TGTGCCAGCAGTTCGACACGGGGTCAGCCCCAGCATTTT.